This TCR beta chain stems from a study of blood T cell repertoires in COVID-19 (dated by TCRdb to 2020 to 2021). At the level of the whole study: Samples from collaborators originated in the United States, Italy and Spain and spanned both the acute and convalescent phases of COVID-19. The prospective study material was composed of cDNA or gDNA derived from T cells, B-cell-depleted T cells, or PBMCs. Subjects who had been exposed to COVID-19, were actively infected with it, or had recovered from it provided the deeply sampled blood TCRbeta repertoires that made up the dataset. The repertoires were released in a freely available public database meant as a resource for research on the immune response to SARS-CoV-2. Samples came from the ongoing ImmuneRACE study (first 160 participants) plus 1,254 subjects from 6 global collaborators. Nearly every sample came with metadata listing a de-identified subject ID, COVID-19 status, age in years and sex. Where available, HLA class I and class II types were taken from metadata supplied by the sample provider and were not determined by assay-based typing.

TCRbeta CDR3 regions were amplified from genomic DNA by means of the immunoSEQ Assay, a bias-controlled multiplex PCR. The published analysis was carried out like this. The number of nucleated cells in each sample was estimated by amplification of reference gene primers within the assay. To quantify the absolute abundance of each unique TCRbeta CDR3 rearrangement, sequence reads were collapsed and filtered. Productive Simpson clonality was computed per sample as the square root of Simpson's diversity index over productive rearrangements. The source is immuneACCESS, and TCRdb retained only in-frame sequences with V and J called. Part of the clones is not carried over; for the studies checked, unresolved V genes explain less than half of this, and the remainder is unexplained. That table furnishes V, J and clone size, whereas the DNA furnished D and trimming. The sample table holds about 76,000 clones, of which approximately 86% were seen once. The top ten clonotypes cover about 18% of the sample.

The CDR3 measures 13 amino acids from cysteine to phenylalanine. The retained sequence is limited to the CDR3, 39 bases, with the frame set at the first base. Between the V and J ends, shortened by 6 bases and 7 bases respectively, the junction contains 10 bases. The germline V gene (reference sequence) supplies CDR1 LNHDA and CDR2 SQIVND. Here is what the overall study found, with its caveats: The amount of clinical and demographic metadata varied by source and participant and was provided uncurated.

For this clone: Its antigen remains unidentified. There are no base qualities to consult, and no much larger clone falls within one base.

The collaborating institutions used their own protocols to collect whole blood in K2EDTA tubes. For TCRbeta analysis, collaborators shipped samples in one of three forms: frozen whole blood, isolated PBMCs, or DNA extracted from either of those sample types. This sequence uses TRBV19 and TRBJ1-6; the D segment could be TRBD1, given 6 matching bases. Sequencing input: peripheral blood. The source is a human donor in a cohort sampled during active COVID-19. The CDR3 sequence is CASSGQGNSPLHF. The bases read TGTGCCAGTAGCGGGCAGGGGAATTCACCCCTCCACTTT.